These 26 T cell receptor beta chains share one sample of origin, sequenced in a study of control samples from healthy donors and cancer patients. Using immunoSEQ multiplex PCR, the repertoire was profiled, and TCRdb retains in-frame clones only, with some absent. The sample has 150,000 to 200,000 clones; more than 90% are singletons. The sequenced sample was blood. These receptors originate from a man aged 25 to 40 in good health.

The chain recombines TRBV7-2 with TRBJ1-1; TRBD1 aligns across 7 bases. Losses at the gene ends were 5 bases for V and 4 bases for J; bases not matched to a gene: 16. The germline V gene has CDR1 SGHTA and CDR2 FQGNSA. The CDR3 spans 17 residues. In nucleotides, the CDR3 is TGTGCCAGCAGCCCCCTACCCGGGACAGCTTGGGGCACTGAAGCTTTCTTT. Its protein is CASSPLPGTAWGTEAFF.

Concerning this clone: At one boundary the junction diverges from the germline segment, which might be a read error. The CDR3 loop is CASSVGGGTGGLVTEAFF. The CDR3 DNA is TGCGCCAGCAGCGTCGGGGGCGGGACAGGGGGCCTGGTCACTGAAGCTTTCTTT. The V and J genes are TRBV9 and TRBJ1-1, with 12 positions matching TRBD1. CDR1 and CDR2 (germline): SGDLS, YYNGEE. This CDR3 has 18 amino acids.

V gene TRBV24-1 combines with J gene TRBJ1-4; D is possibly TRBD1 (6 bases). V was cut by 11 bases and J by 4 bases, with 13 bases left in between. The CDR3 is made up of 13 amino acids. Germline CDR1 is KGHDR and CDR2 is SFDVKD. The CDR3 DNA reads as TGTGCCATCCTCCCGACAGGTAATGAAAAACTGTTTTTT. Amino acid sequence: CAILPTGNEKLFF.

The chain is built from TRBV30 and TRBJ1-6; D is ambiguous. The CDR3 extends over 12 amino acids. The V end was cut by 3 bases, the J end by 7 bases, with 7 bases between. CDR1 is GTSNPN, CDR2 SVGIG, per germline (reference sequence). As DNA, the CDR3 is TGTGCCTGGAGGACGGGGAATTCACCCCTCCACTTT. The encoded protein is CAWRTGNSPLHF.

This chain joins TRBV27 and TRBJ2-7; possibly TRBD1 or TRBD2 for D (6 bases each). V was pared by 2 bases and J by 3 bases, with 14 bases between. The CDR3 totals 15 residues. Germline V lookup: CDR1 MNHEY, CDR2 SMNVEV (reference sequence). The CDR3 loop is CASSLGRDILYEQYF. Written as DNA, the CDR3 is TGTGCCAGCAGTTTAGGGCGGGACATCCTCTACGAGCAGTACTTC.

The chain links TRBV6-1 to TRBJ2-1, with TRBD2 matching 7 bases. V trimming: 2 bases; J trimming: 1 base; junction bases outside the gene matches: 8. CDR3 size: 17 residues. CDR1 and CDR2 from the germline V gene are MNHNS and SASEGT. The CDR3 nucleotides read TGTGCCAGCAGTGAACGGGGCGGGGGATTGTCCTACAATGAGCAGTTCTTC. Translating gives CASSERGGGLSYNEQFF.

The chain joins TRBV7-7 to TRBJ1-4; a possible D gene is TRBD1 (6 bases). V dropped 2 bases and J dropped 5 bases, with 12 bases sitting between them. The CDR3 extends over 15 amino acids. Germline V gene sequence: CDR1 SSHAT, CDR2 FNYEAQ (reference sequence). The CDR3 here is CASSLSTGPNEKLFF. CDR3 nucleotide sequence: TGTGCCAGCAGCTTATCGACAGGCCCGAATGAAAAACTGTTTTTT.

This rearrangement joins TRBV7-9 to TRBJ1-1, with D unclear. Trimming took 2 bases from V and 4 from J, leaving 11 bases between them. CDR3 length: 14 residues. Germline V CDR1 and CDR2: SEHNR, FQNEAQ (reference sequence). The CDR3 DNA follows: TGTGCCAGCAGCTTAAACGGGTACACCACTGAAGCTTTCTTT. It translates to CASSLNGYTTEAFF.

The rearrangement uses TRBV9 and TRBJ2-1; 8 bases match TRBD1. The ends lost 4 bases at V and 7 bases at J; junction bases unmatched: 13. The CDR3 runs 16 residues. Germline lookup yields CDR1 SGDLS and CDR2 YYNGEE. The CDR3 coding sequence is TGTGCCAGCAGCCCAGATGGCTGGACAGGGAGAAATGAGCAGTTCTTC. Amino acids: CASSPDGWTGRNEQFF.

A few counts support this clone. The V gene is TRBV28, the J gene TRBJ1-4, with D perhaps matching TRBD1 (6 bases). V shed 8 bases and J shed 4 bases, with 17 bases lying between them. CDR1 is MDHEN and CDR2 is SYDVKM in the germline V gene. This CDR3 contains 15 residues. The DNA for the CDR3 is TGTGCCAGCTCCCTGGGGGCCGCGGGTAATGAAAAACTGTTTTTT. Its protein product is CASSLGAAGNEKLFF. Based on the CDR3 plus reference TRBV28 and TRBJ1-4, the full variable domain is DVKVTQSSRYLVKRTGEKVFLECVQDMDHENMFWYRQDPGLGLRLIYFSYDVKMKEKGDIPEGYSVSREKKERFSLILESASTNQTSMYLCASSLGAAGNEKLFFGSGTQLSVL.

This sequence joins TRBV5-6 and TRBJ2-3; possibly TRBD1 for D (6 bases). The CDR3 runs 16 residues. Trimming removed 0 bases from V and 6 bases from J, with 17 bases in between. Germline V gives CDR1 SGHDT, CDR2 YYEEEE. The CDR3 spells CASSLGQEIYLDTQYF. CDR3 DNA: TGTGCCAGCAGCTTGGGACAGGAGATATACTTGGATACGCAGTATTTT. Full variable domain (rest looked up from reference TRBV5-6 and TRBJ2-3): DAGVTQSPTHLIKTRGQQVTLRCSPKSGHDTVSWYQQALGQGPQFIFQYYEEEERQRGNFPDRFSGHQFPNYSSELNVNALLLGDSALYLCASSLGQEIYLDTQYFGPGTRLTVL.

This clone has just a few counts. This chain uses TRBV2 with TRBJ2-4; D gene uncertain. The CDR3 sequence is 13 residues long. Germline V gives CDR1 SNHLY, CDR2 FYNNEI. V dropped 7 bases and J dropped 9 bases, with 16 bases sitting between them. The CDR3 reads CASTQDPWGIQYF. CDR3 in DNA: TGTGCCAGCACTCAAGACCCCTGGGGCATTCAGTACTTC.

This clone turned up a few times. The J gene is TRBJ2-2, the V gene TRBV19; D is ambiguous. This CDR3 is 14 amino acids long. Trimming removed 5 bases at V and 6 bases at J, with 13 bases between. Germline assignment: CDR1 LNHDA and CDR2 SQIVND (reference sequence). This CDR3 is CASSPRTSAGELFF. CDR3 coding DNA: TGTGCCAGTAGTCCCCGAACGTCGGCCGGGGAGCTGTTTTTT.

The CDR3 is CASSLGGDLNEQFF. CDR3 bases: TGTGCCAGCAGCTTAGGGGGGGACCTCAATGAGCAGTTCTTC. The J gene is TRBJ2-1, the V gene TRBV11-3, with D possibly TRBD2 on 6 matching bases. Germline lookup yields CDR1 SGHNT and CDR2 YENEEA. The germline V and J ends were trimmed by 1 base and 6 bases, with 10 bases remaining between them. This CDR3 region has 14 residues.

The chain joins TRBV10-2 to TRBJ1-1; D not resolved. Germline V gene sequence: CDR1 WSHSY, CDR2 SAAADI. This CDR3 has 12 residues. Trimming took 3 bases from V and 4 from J, leaving 6 bases between them. CDR3 residues: CASSEAFTEAFF. The CDR3 nucleotides are TGCGCCAGCAGTGAAGCCTTCACTGAAGCTTTCTTT.

The chain links TRBV28 to TRBJ2-7, with D unresolved. The CDR3 is 11 amino acids. Germline CDR1 MDHEN, CDR2 SYDVKM. Deletions cut 2 bases from V and 9 bases from J, with 8 bases between. The CDR3 region has the DNA TGTGCCAGCAGTTTACCCCCAGTGCAGTACTTC. Its translation: CASSLPPVQYF.

This chain joins TRBV9 and TRBJ1-2; D may be TRBD1 (5 bases). The CDR3 totals 13 residues. CDR1 and CDR2 (germline): SGDLS, YYNGEE. The V end was cut by 0 bases, the J end by 6 bases, with 9 bases between. The CDR3 DNA follows: TGTGCCAGCAGCGTAGGCAGGGCCGATGGCTACACCTTC. Translation: CASSVGRADGYTF. The variable domain in full, with the rest retrieved from reference TRBV9 and TRBJ1-2, is DSGVTQTPKHLITATGQRVTLRCSPRSGDLSVYWYQQSLDQGLQFLIQYYNGEERAKGNILERFSAQQFPDLHSELNLSSLELGDSALYFCASSVGRADGYTFGSGTRLTVV.

The J gene is TRBJ2-1, the V gene TRBV10-3; D possibly corresponds to TRBD2 (7 bases). The CDR3 is 15 amino acids. In germline, CDR1 is ENHRY, CDR2 SYGVKD. V gave up 3 bases and J gave up 7 bases, with 16 bases separating them. The CDR3 nucleotides read TGTGCCATCAGTGACCTACAAGAGGGGGGGAATGAGCAGTTCTTC. This encodes CAISDLQEGGNEQFF.

The gene calls are TRBV11-2 and TRBJ1-1; no firm D call. The V and J ends lost 5 bases and 11 bases respectively, with 21 bases between them. CDR3 length: 14 residues. Germline CDR1 and CDR2: SGHAT and FQNNGV. The CDR3 sequence is CASSASLTGSGAFF. The CDR3 coding sequence is TGTGCCAGCAGCGCCTCTCTGACCGGTTCCGGGGCTTTCTTT.

The gene calls are TRBV6-5 and TRBJ1-1; 10 bases are a match to TRBD1. V lost 4 bases, J lost 6 bases, and 8 bases stayed unmatched. Germline values: CDR1 MNHEY, CDR2 SVGAGI. CDR3 size: 15 residues. The CDR3 here is CASSSPTGGIAEAFF. The CDR3 coding sequence is TGTGCCAGCAGTTCCCCGACAGGGGGCATCGCTGAAGCTTTCTTT.

The chain is built from TRBV6-2 or TRBV6-3 and TRBJ2-1, with a weak D call TRBD2 (6 bases). V dropped 4 bases and J dropped 6 bases, with 13 bases sitting between them. The germline V gene encodes CDR1 MNHEY and CDR2 SVGEGT. This CDR3 comprises 14 residues. The CDR3 loop is CASSWAGRLNEQFF. In DNA, the CDR3 is TGTGCCAGCAGTTGGGCGGGGCGACTCAATGAGCAGTTCTTC.

The CDR3 loop reads CASRVTGMNTEAFF. For the CDR3, the DNA is TGTGCCAGTAGGGTGACGGGAATGAACACTGAAGCTTTCTTT. The V and J genes are TRBV19 and TRBJ1-1; no clear D. The CDR3 covers 14 residues. Germline CDR1 reads LNHDA; CDR2 reads SQIVND (reference sequence). The V and J ends lost 6 bases and 0 bases respectively, with 11 bases between them.

As regards this clone: Other DNA variants within this sample encode the same CDR3. The J gene is TRBJ2-1, the V gene TRBV5-1; the match to TRBD2 covers 10 bases. This CDR3 has 15 amino acids. Germline values: CDR1 SGHRS, CDR2 YFSETQ. The V segment lost 1 base and the J segment 3 bases; nucleotides outside the gene matches: 1. The CDR3 coding sequence is TGCGCCAGCAGCTTGACTAGCGGGGTCTACAATGAGCAGTTCTTC. Translating gives CASSLTSGVYNEQFF.

This rearrangement joins TRBV7-9 to TRBJ1-1; D unresolved. The germline CDR1 and CDR2 sequences are SEHNR and FQNEAQ (reference sequence). Trimming left V 8 bases short and J 5 bases short, with 6 bases between. The CDR3 runs 10 residues. The chain's CDR3 is CASALTEAFF. CDR3 bases: TGTGCCAGCGCTTTGACTGAAGCTTTCTTT. Full variable domain (rest looked up from reference TRBV7-9 and TRBJ1-1): DTGVSQNPRHKITKRGQNVTFRCDPISEHNRLYWYRQTLGQGPEFLTYFQNEAQLEKSRLLSDRFSAERPKGSFSTLEIQRTEQGDSAMYLCASALTEAFFGQGTRLTVV.

V usage is TRBV11-2 and J usage is TRBJ2-3; no clear D gene. The germline gives CDR1 SGHAT, CDR2 FQNNGV. The V and J ends lost 1 base and 0 bases respectively, with 11 bases between them. This CDR3 spans 16 amino acids. CDR3: CASSLARTASTDTQYF. The CDR3 nucleotides read TGTGCCAGCAGCTTAGCTCGGACGGCAAGCACAGATACGCAGTATTTT.

This clone occurred once. The chain couples TRBV29-1 to TRBJ1-1; 7 bases map to TRBD1. Germline assignment: CDR1 SQVTM and CDR2 ANQGSEA. J lost 9 bases, V lost 4 bases, and 5 bases had no gene match. This CDR3 contains 11 residues. The CDR3 DNA is TGCAGCGTTGCTCAGGGGGATCAAGCTTTCTTT. It encodes CSVAQGDQAFF.